The 20 T cell receptor beta chains below all came from one sample that was sequenced in a study of cytomegalovirus exposure and HLA in healthy donors. 60 Vbeta and 13 Jbeta primers were used in PCR. The assay was immunoSEQ multiplex PCR, and TCRdb's table has in-frame clones only and misses some. The table shows roughly 120,000 clones, with 74% occurring only once. Sample: PBMCs. Source of these receptors: a woman in her forties or fifties in good health and CMV-seropositive.

The V call is TRBV4-2, the J call TRBJ1-4; perhaps TRBD1 as D (5 bases). The CDR3 extends over 15 amino acids. Germline loops: CDR1 LGHNA, CDR2 YNFKEQ. The V gene lost 0 bases and the J gene lost 8 bases, with 13 bases spanning the gap. CDR3 in amino acids: CASSQDRTGGEKLFF. DNA for the CDR3: TGTGCCAGCAGCCAAGATAGGACGGGGGGGGAAAAACTGTTTTTT.

CDR3 sequence reads: CASSLWTSGGARNEQFF. Here the CDR3 DNA reads TGCGCCAGCAGCCTATGGACTAGCGGGGGGGCCAGGAATGAGCAGTTCTTC. The V and J genes are TRBV4-1 and TRBJ2-1, with 15 bases matching TRBD2. This CDR3 region has 17 residues. V lost 4 bases to trimming and J lost 7 bases; unmatched junction nucleotides: 8. The germline V gene encodes CDR1 MGHRA and CDR2 YSYEKL.

The chain has TRBV5-4 and TRBJ2-5; possible D gene TRBD1, 5 bases. The germline V and J ends were trimmed by 0 bases and 2 bases, with 11 bases remaining between them. Germline loops: CDR1 SGHNT, CDR2 YYREEE (reference sequence). The CDR3 has 15 amino acids. The CDR3: CASSLDQTAQETQYF. In nucleotides, the CDR3 is TGTGCCAGCAGCTTGGATCAGACAGCTCAAGAGACCCAGTACTTC.

The J gene is TRBJ2-1, the V gene TRBV29-1; D may be TRBD2 (5 bases). The germline gives CDR1 SQVTM, CDR2 ANQGSEA. V gave up 3 bases and J gave up 7 bases, with 10 bases separating them. This CDR3 comprises 12 residues. In DNA, the CDR3 is TGCAGCGTTGAGGCTAGCCCTAATGAGCAGTTCTTC. It encodes CSVEASPNEQFF.

This clone appeared once. The rearrangement uses TRBV28 and TRBJ2-7, with D possibly matching TRBD1 (6 bases). V was trimmed by 5 bases and J by 2 bases, leaving 13 bases between them. The CDR3 spans 14 residues. Germline V lookup: CDR1 MDHEN, CDR2 SYDVKM. Here the CDR3 reads CASSTRQEAYEQYF. The CDR3 nucleotides read TGTGCCAGCAGTACCCGACAGGAAGCCTACGAGCAGTACTTC.

The V call is TRBV5-1, the J call TRBJ1-3; no clear D. This CDR3 is built from 15 residues. V lost 5 bases and J lost 0, with 12 bases in between. From germline, CDR1 is SGHRS and CDR2 YFSETQ. Here the CDR3 reads CASSHDWLSGNTIYF. In DNA form, the CDR3 reads TGCGCCAGCAGTCACGACTGGCTCTCTGGAAACACCATATATTTT.

The rearrangement uses TRBV28 and TRBJ1-3; D gene unclear. V was clipped by 7 bases and J by 4 bases, with 11 bases between them. The CDR3 runs to 13 residues. Looked up from germline, CDR1 is MDHEN and CDR2 is SYDVKM. CDR3 loop: CASKRDTGNTIYF. The CDR3, as DNA: TGTGCCAGCAAGAGGGATACAGGAAACACCATATATTTT.

The chain carries TRBV4-3 and TRBJ1-2; D unclear. Germline CDR1 is LGHNA and CDR2 is YSLEER. V was cut by 0 bases and J by 4 bases, with 18 bases left in between. The CDR3 runs 17 residues. DNA of the CDR3: TGCGCCAGCAGCCAAGATAATGCGGCGGCTCCTAGCTATGGCTACACCTTC. Translation: CASSQDNAAAPSYGYTF.

The rearrangement joins TRBV4-1 to TRBJ2-5, with 8 bases matching TRBD1. After removal of 0 bases from V and 3 bases from J, the junction contained 6 bases not matched to a gene. CDR1 and CDR2 (germline): MGHRA, YSYEKL. The CDR3 spans 16 residues. The DNA for the CDR3 is TGCGCCAGCAGCCAAGATTTACAGGGGGGAGAAGAGACCCAGTACTTC. Translation: CASSQDLQGGEETQYF.

The chain links TRBV7-6 to TRBJ1-1; perhaps TRBD1 as D (6 bases). Germline loops: CDR1 SGHVS, CDR2 FNYEAQ. This CDR3 region has 15 residues. V was trimmed by 5 bases and J by 0 bases, leaving 13 bases between them. The CDR3 sequence: CASSASGTMNTEAFF. The CDR3 DNA sequence: TGTGCCAGCAGCGCATCCGGGACAATGAACACTGAAGCTTTCTTT.

This clone was seen more than once but under ten times. One end of the junction varies from germline; a read error may be responsible. The chain employs TRBV5-4 and TRBJ2-2; 8 positions agree with TRBD1. The CDR3 length is 16 residues. Germline assignment: CDR1 SGHNT and CDR2 YYREEE (reference sequence). The CDR3 loop is CASTTGRTGNPGELFF. The CDR3 DNA reads as TGTGCCAGCACCACCGGTAGGACAGGGAACCCCGGGGAGCTGTTTTTT.

The rearrangement links TRBV4-2 to TRBJ1-4, with 9 bases that match TRBD1. Germline V gene sequence: CDR1 LGHNA, CDR2 YNFKEQ. The J segment lost 7 bases and the V segment lost 3 bases, leaving 3 bases of the junction unmatched. The CDR3 totals 14 residues. In nucleotides, the CDR3 is TGTGCCAGCAGCCAGGGACAGGGTGGTGAAAAACTGTTTTTT. Translating it yields CASSQGQGGEKLFF.

The chain has TRBV30 and TRBJ1-6, with 8 bases lining up with TRBD1. Germline V lookup: CDR1 GTSNPN, CDR2 SVGIG (reference sequence). The CDR3 runs 13 residues. V lost 8 bases and J lost 11; bases outside the gene matches: 11. CDR3 residues: CAGRQGITAPLHF. Here the CDR3 DNA reads TGTGCCGGCAGACAGGGGATAACGGCACCCCTCCACTTT.

The V gene is TRBV6-5, the J gene TRBJ1-5, with D possibly being TRBD1 (5 bases). The CDR3 has 15 amino acids. Germline lookup yields CDR1 MNHEY and CDR2 SVGAGI. V was trimmed by 7 bases and J by 0 bases, leaving 13 bases between them. The CDR3 spells CASKQTAYSNQPQHF. The CDR3 DNA follows: TGTGCCAGCAAACAGACAGCCTATAGCAATCAGCCCCAGCATTTT.

The J gene is TRBJ1-2, the V gene TRBV28; 8 bases align to TRBD1. Germline assignment: CDR1 MDHEN and CDR2 SYDVKM. The J segment lost 6 bases and the V segment lost 5 bases, leaving 11 bases of the junction unmatched. The CDR3 runs 15 residues. The CDR3 region is CASSIHSDRADGYTF. In DNA form, the CDR3 reads TGTGCCAGCAGTATACATTCGGACAGGGCAGATGGCTACACCTTC.

The genes are TRBV4-2 and TRBJ1-4; 7 bases align to TRBD1. V was clipped by 0 bases and J by 5 bases; unmatched bases: 3. From germline, CDR1 is LGHNA and CDR2 YNFKEQ. This CDR3 spans 15 amino acids. For the CDR3, the DNA is TGTGCCAGCAGCCAAGAGGGACAGCTAAATGAAAAACTGTTTTTT. It encodes CASSQEGQLNEKLFF.

The chain couples TRBV10-3 to TRBJ2-7; TRBD1 might be the D (7 bases). V lost 0 bases and J lost 4, with 22 bases in between. CDR3 length equals 18 residues. Germline lookup yields CDR1 ENHRY and CDR2 SYGVKD. As DNA, the CDR3 is TGTGCCATCAGTGAGTCCCAGTTTTTTGTGTCAGGGGGGTACGAGCAGTACTTC. This gives the protein CAISESQFFVSGGYEQYF.

The gene calls are TRBV9 and TRBJ1-3; perhaps TRBD1 as D (5 bases). Germline CDR1 is SGDLS and CDR2 is YYNGEE. The V end was cut by 0 bases, the J end by 4 bases, with 14 bases between. This CDR3 region has 16 residues. The CDR3 spells CASSVADTLGGNTIYF. The CDR3 region has the DNA TGTGCCAGCAGCGTAGCGGACACTTTGGGAGGAAACACCATATATTTT.

The chain couples TRBV4-3 to TRBJ1-6; D gene ambiguous. CDR1 is LGHNA, CDR2 YSLEER, per germline. Trimming cost V 0 bases and J 7 bases, with 13 bases left between them. The CDR3 covers 16 residues. The CDR3 nucleotides read TGCGCCAGCAGCCAAGATCAGAATGGAGGGAATTCACCCCTCCACTTT. As protein: CASSQDQNGGNSPLHF.

The genes are TRBV19 and TRBJ1-1; D is undetermined. Trimming stripped 3 bases from V and 3 bases from J, with 8 bases between. The CDR3 is 13 residues long. From germline, CDR1 is LNHDA and CDR2 SQIVND (reference sequence). The CDR3 loop reads CASSIETYTEAFF. CDR3 DNA sequence: TGTGCCAGTAGTATCGAGACTTACACTGAAGCTTTCTTT.